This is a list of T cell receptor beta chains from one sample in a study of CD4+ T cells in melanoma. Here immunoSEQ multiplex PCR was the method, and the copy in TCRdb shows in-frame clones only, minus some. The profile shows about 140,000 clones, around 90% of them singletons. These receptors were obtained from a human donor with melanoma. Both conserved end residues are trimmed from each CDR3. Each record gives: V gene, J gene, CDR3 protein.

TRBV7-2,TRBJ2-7,ASSLAGSFDEQY
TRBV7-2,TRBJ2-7,ASSRTTRYEQY
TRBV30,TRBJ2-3,AWSRDRTDTQY
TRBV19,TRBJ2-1,ASSKGGSSEQF
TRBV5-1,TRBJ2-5,ASRRQQETQY
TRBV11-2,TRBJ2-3,ASSTVRGSDTQY
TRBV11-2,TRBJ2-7,ASSFTDGPYEQY
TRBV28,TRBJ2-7,ASGSYEQY
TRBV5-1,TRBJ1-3,ASSTTASSGNTIY
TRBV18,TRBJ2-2,ASSPPGMPGELF
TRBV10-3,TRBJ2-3,AISGPSTDTQY
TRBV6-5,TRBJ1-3,ASRGDRGSGNTIY
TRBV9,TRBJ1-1,ASSVADRMNTEAF
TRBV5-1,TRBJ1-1,ASSLPRDTEAF
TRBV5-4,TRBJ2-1,ASRARGGSYNEQF
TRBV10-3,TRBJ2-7,AISGSGTGVAYEQY
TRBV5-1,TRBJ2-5,ASSGRTGSQETQY
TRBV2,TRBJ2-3,ATQTGAYDRSDTQY
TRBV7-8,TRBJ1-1,ASSLTGGNTEAF
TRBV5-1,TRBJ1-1,ASSLGQRDTEAF